Listed below are T cell receptor beta chains from one sample, sequenced in a study of blood T cell repertoires in COVID-19. The assay was immunoSEQ multiplex PCR, and TCRdb's table has in-frame clones only and misses some. Altogether 150,000 to 200,000 clones are present, roughly four fifths being singletons, with the ten largest covering roughly 13%. The sequenced sample consisted of peripheral blood. These receptors all stem from a man aged 65 to 85 who had recovered from COVID-19. The CDR3 runs from the conserved cysteine through the conserved F or W. Each record gives: CDR3 protein, CDR3 DNA, D gene, clone size, CDR3 length, V gene, J gene. A D gene is named only where the DNA matches it firmly. Size values are once, few and many counts, or a class for expanded clones, and some rows have none.

CASSLAVVNYGYTF	TGCGCCAGCAGCTTGGCCGTCGTAAACTATGGCTACACCTTC	.	.	14	TRBV5-1	TRBJ1-2
CASSRLEEAEAFF	TGTGCCAGCAGCCGCCTTGAGGAGGCTGAAGCTTTCTTT	.	.	13	TRBV3-1/TRBV3-2	TRBJ1-1
CASSGGGHRSGNTIYF	TGTGCCAGCAGTGGGGGGGGCCACCGTTCTGGAAACACCATATATTTT	.	.	16	TRBV6-1	TRBJ1-3
CASSLSGLEAFF	TGTGCCAGCAGTTTATCAGGGCTTGAAGCTTTCTTT	.	.	12	TRBV28	TRBJ1-1
CASSMSGGRWNEQFF	TGTGCCAGTAGTATGTCTGGCGGGAGGTGGAATGAGCAGTTCTTC	TRBD2	.	15	TRBV19	TRBJ2-1
CASGLGQGSTNEKLFF	TGTGCTAGTGGTTTGGGCCAGGGCAGCACTAATGAAAAACTGTTTTTT	.	.	16	TRBV12-5	TRBJ1-4
CASSPSGSDTQYF	TGTGCCAGCTCACCATCCGGGTCAGATACGCAGTATTTT	.	.	13	TRBV18	TRBJ2-3
CASSPQGQGLSGANVLTF	TGTGCCAGCTCACCTCAAGGACAGGGTCTCTCTGGGGCCAACGTCCTGACTTTC	TRBD1	.	18	TRBV18	TRBJ2-6
CASSSFGELFF	TGTGCCAGCAGTTCGTTCGGGGAGCTGTTTTTT	.	.	11	TRBV12-3/TRBV12-4	TRBJ2-2
CATSRGRDRGLANEKLFF	TGTGCCACCAGCAGAGGCCGGGACAGGGGGTTGGCTAATGAAAAACTGTTTTTT	TRBD1	.	18	TRBV15	TRBJ1-4
CASSSNNRGSNYGYTF	TGTGCCAGCAGTTCTAATAACAGGGGATCGAACTATGGCTACACCTTC	TRBD1	few	16	TRBV27	TRBJ1-2
CASSDRGTASTDTQYF	TGTGCCAGCAGTGACCGGGGGACAGCGAGCACAGATACGCAGTATTTT	.	.	16	TRBV25-1	TRBJ2-3
CASSRDRGLNYGYTF	TGCGCCAGCAGCCGGGATAGGGGGCTGAACTATGGCTACACCTTC	TRBD1	.	15	TRBV5-1	TRBJ1-2
CASSMDSGAQYF	TGTGCCAGCAGCATGGACTCGGGCGCGCAGTATTTT	.	.	12	TRBV7-9	TRBJ2-3
CASSMSGRADYTQYF	TGTGCCAGTAGTATGAGCGGGAGGGCCGATTATACGCAGTATTTT	TRBD2	.	15	TRBV19	TRBJ2-3
CATSRVEGLAGSLYEQYF	TGTGCCACCAGCAGAGTTGAGGGACTAGCGGGAAGTCTCTACGAGCAGTACTTC	TRBD2	few	18	TRBV15	TRBJ2-7
CASSLSPAGGEKLFF	TGTGCCAGCAGCTTATCCCCTGCGGGAGGTGAAAAACTGTTTTTT	.	.	15	TRBV7-2	TRBJ1-4
CASSTTGVTGYTF	TGCGCCAGCAGTACAACAGGGGTAACTGGCTACACCTTC	TRBD1	.	13	TRBV10-2	TRBJ1-2
CASSQTQGAEAFF	TGTGCCAGCAGTCAAACACAGGGTGCTGAAGCTTTCTTT	.	.	13	TRBV12-3/TRBV12-4	TRBJ1-1
CSASRSGGSETQYF	TGCAGTGCTAGTAGGTCTGGCGGGAGTGAGACCCAGTACTTC	TRBD2	.	14	TRBV20-1	TRBJ2-5
CASSQVQGSIETQYF	TGCGCCAGCAGCCAAGTACAGGGATCGATAGAGACCCAGTACTTC	.	few	15	TRBV4-1	TRBJ2-5
CASSQDPEQPYSYEQYF	TGCGCCAGCAGCCAAGATCCGGAACAGCCATACTCCTACGAGCAGTACTTC	.	.	17	TRBV4-1	TRBJ2-7
CASSYPGGYEQYF	TGTGCCAGCAGTTACCCGGGGGGCTACGAGCAGTACTTC	TRBD2	.	13	TRBV6-5	TRBJ2-7
CASSQEGGRARNEQFF	TGTGCCAGCAGCCAAGAGGGCGGGAGGGCCAGGAATGAGCAGTTCTTC	TRBD2	.	16	TRBV14	TRBJ2-1